The next 10 T cell receptor beta chains were all read from a single sample in a study of T cells of healthy individuals. TCRdb reprocessed the 5' RACE reads via MiXCR and lists one record per CDR3 protein. The sample lists around 100,000 distinct CDR3 sequences, approximately 16% occurring once. The source of these receptors is a human donor in good health.

The V and J genes are TRBV4-2 and TRBJ1-2, with unresolved D. CDR1 is LGHNA and CDR2 is YNFKEQ in the germline V gene. V was shortened by 2 bases and J by 4 bases, with 8 bases between the two germline ends. This CDR3 is built from 13 residues. The CDR3 protein is CASSQSPIYGYTF. The DNA of the CDR3 is TGTGCCAGCAGCCAAAGTCCGATCTATGGCTACACCTTC.

This clonotype was seen more than once but under ten times. The chain uses TRBV6-4 and TRBJ2-3; D is undetermined. V lost 3 bases and J lost 0, with 7 bases in between. This CDR3 contains 14 residues. Germline-derived CDR1 and CDR2 are MRHNA and SNTAGT. CDR3 sequence reads: CASSEYQSTDTQYF. The CDR3, as DNA: TGTGCCAGCAGTGAGTACCAGAGCACAGATACGCAGTATTTT.

The chain uses TRBV6-6 and TRBJ2-3; unclear D gene. CDR3 size: 11 residues. The V end lost 7 bases, the J end lost 2 bases, and 4 bases lay between the germline ends. Germline-derived CDR1 and CDR2 are MNHNY and SVGAGI (reference sequence). The CDR3 spells CASTYTDTQYF. DNA of the CDR3: TGTGCCAGCACCTACACAGATACGCAGTATTTT.

This clonotype has only a few counts. This sequence joins TRBV4-3 and TRBJ1-2; TRBD1 might be the D (6 bases). The CDR3 runs 14 residues. With 4 bases removed from V and 5 bases from J, the gap between germline ends came to 14 bases. Germline CDR1 reads LGHNA; CDR2 reads YSLEER. The CDR3 loop reads CASSLAGEGYGYTF. The CDR3 coding sequence is TGCGCCAGCAGCCTCGCAGGGGAAGGGTATGGCTACACCTTC.

This sequence joins TRBV5-8 and TRBJ1-2; 8 bases agree with TRBD1. Germline CDR1 SGHTS, CDR2 YDEGEE. The CDR3 extends over 16 amino acids. Trimming took 4 bases from V and 4 from J; bases not matched to a gene: 12. In DNA form, the CDR3 reads TGTGCCAGCAGCACCTTGGGGCAGGGGGCCTCCTATGGCTACACCTTC. Protein sequence: CASSTLGQGASYGYTF.

The chain combines TRBV7-2 with TRBJ1-6, with D possibly matching TRBD1 (5 bases). The CDR3 totals 15 residues. Deletions cut 5 bases from V and 10 bases from J, with 18 bases between. Looked up from germline, CDR1 is SGHTA and CDR2 is FQGNSA. CDR3 DNA: TGTGCCAGCAGCCGTAGTGGGGGTAGCCCCTCACCCCTCCACTTT. Its protein product is CASSRSGGSPSPLHF. Full variable domain (outside the CDR3, taken from reference TRBV7-2 and TRBJ1-6): GAGVSQSPSNKVTEKGKDVELRCDPISGHTALYWYRQSLGQGLEFLIYFQGNSAPDKSGLPSDRFSAERTGGSVSTLTIQRTQQEDSAVYLCASSRSGGSPSPLHFGNGTRLTVT.

The table lists this clonotype with many counts. V gene TRBV29-1 combines with J gene TRBJ2-7; D gene ambiguous. The V end lost 1 base, the J end lost 2 bases, and 9 bases lay between the germline ends. Germline V gene data show CDR1 as SQVTM and CDR2 as ANQGSEA. The CDR3 covers 13 residues. The CDR3 DNA is TGCAGCGTTGAAGGTATAGCTACCTACGAGCAGTACTTC. It specifies CSVEGIATYEQYF.

This clonotype appeared many times. The chain employs TRBV2 and TRBJ2-3; TRBD2 might be the D (6 bases). The CDR3 extends over 14 amino acids. Germline lookup yields CDR1 SNHLY and CDR2 FYNNEI. Trimming took off 4 bases at V and 2 bases at J, with 10 bases between the two ends. CDR3 in amino acids: CASSAGLLTDTQYF. The CDR3 DNA is TGTGCCAGCAGTGCCGGACTACTCACAGATACGCAGTATTTT.

The chain employs TRBV28 and TRBJ2-3; 9 bases match TRBD2. V was clipped by 4 bases and J by 4 bases; unmatched bases: 6. Germline V gene sequence: CDR1 MDHEN, CDR2 SYDVKM. The CDR3 spans 15 residues. As DNA, the CDR3 is TGTGCCAGCAGTTCCACTGGGACTAGCTCAGATACGCAGTATTTT. It specifies CASSSTGTSSDTQYF.

This clonotype was seen at least ten times. The gene calls are TRBV28 and TRBJ2-1; D is uncertain. Trimming removed 2 bases from V and 10 bases from J, with 6 bases in between. The CDR3 is made up of 11 amino acids. Germline CDR1 MDHEN, CDR2 SYDVKM. The CDR3 DNA reads as TGTGCCAGCAGTTTACGGTACGAGCAGTTCTTC. Translated: CASSLRYEQFF.